Sequencing of this T cell receptor (beta chain) was carried out in a study of cytomegalovirus exposure and HLA in healthy donors. V lost 1 base and J lost 0, with 7 bases in between. The length of the CDR3 is 15 residues. CDR1 and CDR2 from the germline V gene are LNHNV and YYDKDF (reference sequence). It was with 60 Vbeta and 13 Jbeta primers that the PCR ran. TCRdb's copy holds only in-frame clones and misses some; the assay was immunoSEQ multiplex PCR. Among approximately 160,000 clones listed, 65% to 70% were seen once. The sequenced sample was PBMCs. The chain combines TRBV15 with TRBJ1-5, with D uncertain. This clonotype was obtained from a woman between 18 and 29 years old in good health and CMV-seropositive. The CDR3 here is CATSRAGNSNQPQHF. The CDR3 bases are TGTGCCACCAGCAGAGCAGGAAATAGCAATCAGCCCCAGCATTTT.